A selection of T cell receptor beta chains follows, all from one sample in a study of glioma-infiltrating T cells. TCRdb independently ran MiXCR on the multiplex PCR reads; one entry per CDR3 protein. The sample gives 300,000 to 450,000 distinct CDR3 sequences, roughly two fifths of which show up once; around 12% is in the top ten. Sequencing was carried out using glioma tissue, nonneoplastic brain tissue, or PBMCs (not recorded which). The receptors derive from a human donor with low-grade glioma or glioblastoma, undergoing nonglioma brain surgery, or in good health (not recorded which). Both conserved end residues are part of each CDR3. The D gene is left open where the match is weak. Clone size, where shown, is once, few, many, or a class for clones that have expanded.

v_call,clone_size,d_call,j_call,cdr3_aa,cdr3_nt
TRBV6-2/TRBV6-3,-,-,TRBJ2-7,CASSYVAGVAYEQYF,TGTGCCAGCAGTTACGTGGCAGGGGTCGCGTACGAGCAGTACTTC
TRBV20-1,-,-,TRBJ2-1,CSVRAPGPSSYNEQFF,TGCAGTGTTAGAGCTCCAGGGCCTAGTTCCTACAATGAGCAGTTCTTC
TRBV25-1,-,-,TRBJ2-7,CASSFIGSSYEQYF,TGTGCCAGCAGCTTCATCGGATCGTCCTACGAGCAGTACTTC
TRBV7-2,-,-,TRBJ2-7,CASSLRTYYEQYF,TGTGCCAGCAGCTTAAGGACTTATTACGAGCAGTACTTC
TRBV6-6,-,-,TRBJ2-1,CASSYGQRYNEQSF,TGTGCCAGCAGTTACGGGCAGAGGTACAATGAGCAGTCCTTC
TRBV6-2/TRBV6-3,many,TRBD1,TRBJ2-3,CASSYLTGGADTQYF,TGTGCCAGCAGTTACCTGACAGGGGGAGCGGATACGCAGTATTTT
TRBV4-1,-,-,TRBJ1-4,CASSQEGGKGRDEKLFF,TGCGCCAGCAGCCAAGAGGGGGGGAAGGGCAGGGACGAAAAACTGTTTTTT
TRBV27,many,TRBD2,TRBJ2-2,CASSPTLAAGELFF,TGTGCCAGCAGTCCCACTCTAGCGGCCGGGGAGCTGTTTTTT
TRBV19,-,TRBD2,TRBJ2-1,CASSMGGVEQFF,TGTGCCAGTAGTATGGGAGGGGTTGAGCAGTTCTTC
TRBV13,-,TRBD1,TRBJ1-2,CASSTGTDEGYTF,TGTGCCAGCAGCACGGGGACAGACGAGGGCTACACCTTC
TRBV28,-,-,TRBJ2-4,CASSFLALGFSTKNIQYF,TGTGCCAGCAGTTTCCTCGCCTTAGGGTTTTCTACCAAAAACATTCAGTACTTC
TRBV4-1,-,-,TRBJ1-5,CASSLDGGGRPQHF,TGCGCCAGCAGTCTGGACGGGGGCGGACGGCCCCAGCATTTT
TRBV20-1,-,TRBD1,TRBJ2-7,CSAGALDRESYEQYF,TGCAGTGCTGGGGCCTTGGACAGGGAATCCTACGAGCAGTACTTC
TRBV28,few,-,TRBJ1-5,CASSLSYESNQPQHF,TGTGCCAGCAGTTTAAGTTATGAGTCAAATCAGCCCCAGCATTTT
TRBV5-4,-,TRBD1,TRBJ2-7,CASSFGQVPYEQYF,TGTGCCAGCAGCTTCGGACAGGTCCCCTACGAGCAGTACTTC
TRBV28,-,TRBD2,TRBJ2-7,CASRPWGGGSYEQYF,TGTGCCAGCAGACCGTGGGGGGGGGGCTCCTACGAGCAGTACTTC
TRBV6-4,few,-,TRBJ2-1,CASSDPNGYNEQFF,TGTGCCAGCAGTGACCCGAATGGGTACAATGAGCAGTTCTTC
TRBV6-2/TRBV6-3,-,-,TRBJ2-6,CASSPRGGPGANVLTF,TGTGCCAGCAGCCCGAGGGGGGGCCCTGGGGCCAACGTCCTAACTTTC
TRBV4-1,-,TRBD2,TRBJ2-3,CASSRERTSSTDTQYF,TGCGCCAGCAGCCGGGAAAGGACTAGCAGCACAGATACGCAGTATTTT
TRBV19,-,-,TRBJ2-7,CASSTSGHLYEQYF,TGTGCCAGTAGTACCTCGGGACACCTATACGAGCAGTACTTC
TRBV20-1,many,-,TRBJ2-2,CSARDGLTGELFF,TGCAGTGCTAGAGATGGCTTAACCGGGGAGCTGTTTTTT
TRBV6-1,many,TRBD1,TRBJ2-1,CASKQEGTAYNEQFF,TGTGCCAGCAAGCAGGAAGGGACAGCTTACAATGAGCAGTTCTTC
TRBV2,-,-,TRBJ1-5,CASSVRGLERPQHF,TGTGCCAGCAGTGTGCGAGGGCTCGAACGGCCCCAGCATTTT
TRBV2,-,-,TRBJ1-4,CASRTGRSGELFF,TGTGCCAGCAGGACGGGCAGATCGGGGGAACTGTTTTTT
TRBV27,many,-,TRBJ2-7,CASMERRGFRSYEQYF,TGTGCCAGCATGGAGCGGAGGGGGTTTAGGAGTTACGAGCAGTACTTC
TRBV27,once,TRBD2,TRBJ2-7,CASSFIAFSWTSSEQYF,TGTGCCAGCAGTTTTATAGCCTTTTCCTGGACTAGCAGCGAGCAGTACTTC
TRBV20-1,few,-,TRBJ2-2,CSARELLNTGELFF,TGCAGTGCTAGAGAGCTGTTAAACACCGGGGAGCTGTTTTTT
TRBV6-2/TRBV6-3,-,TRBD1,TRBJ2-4,CASSYGVDRIAKNIEYF,TGTGCCAGCAGTTACGGGGTGGACAGGATAGCCAAAAACATTGAGTACTTC
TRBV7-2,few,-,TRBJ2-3,CASSLIRTSVGGQYF,TGTGCCAGCAGCTTAATACGAACCTCTGTCGGGGGGCAGTATTTT
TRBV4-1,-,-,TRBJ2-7,CASSQEGDPFYEQYF,TGCGCCAGCAGCCAAGAAGGTGACCCGTTCTACGAGCAGTACTTC
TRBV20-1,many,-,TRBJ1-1,CSATEAVKMNTEAFF,TGCAGTGCTACGGAGGCGGTTAAAATGAACACTGAAGCTTTCTTT
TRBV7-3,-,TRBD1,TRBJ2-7,CASRKTGGAGYEQYF,TGTGCCAGCAGGAAAACAGGGGGCGCAGGGTACGAGCAGTACTTC
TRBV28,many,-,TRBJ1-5,CASSWRQDNQPQHF,TGTGCCAGCAGTTGGCGGCAGGACAATCAGCCCCAGCATTTT
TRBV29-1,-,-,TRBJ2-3,CSVCSYLLADTQYF,TGCAGCGTTTGTTCATACCTGCTGGCAGATACGCAGTATTTT
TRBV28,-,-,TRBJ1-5,CASSDSGPTPDQPQHF,TGTGCCAGCAGTGACAGTGGTCCTACCCCGGATCAGCCCCAGCATTTT
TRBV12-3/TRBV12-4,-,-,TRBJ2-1,CASSLERRNEQFF,TGTGCCAGCAGTTTAGAGCGACGCAATGAGCAGTTCTTC